Listed below are T cell receptor beta chains from one sample, sequenced in a study of T cell responses to AZD1222 COVID-19 vaccine. Clones were sequenced by immunoSEQ multiplex PCR, and TCRdb holds only the in-frame ones, with some missing. In the table there are over 130,000 clones, about 93% of which are singletons. This specimen consisted of peripheral blood, obtained on day 0 of AZD1222 vaccination. Source of these receptors: an adult in good health. The CDR3 runs from the conserved cysteine through the conserved F or W. A D gene is named only where the DNA matches it firmly. Not every row has a clone size; where given, it reads once, few, many or a size class.

J gene,D gene,CDR3 length,V gene,clone size,CDR3 DNA,CDR3 protein
TRBJ1-2,.,11,TRBV12-3/TRBV12-4,.,TGTGCCAGCGCGAAGACCCATGGCTACACCTTC,CASAKTHGYTF
TRBJ2-1,.,13,TRBV7-3,.,TGTGCCAGCAGCTTAGCCTCCTACAATGAGCAGTTCTTC,CASSLASYNEQFF
TRBJ2-3,TRBD2,17,TRBV7-8,.,TGTGCCAGCAGCTCTAGCCCGGGACTAGCGAGCACAGATACGCAGTATTTT,CASSSSPGLASTDTQYF
TRBJ2-1,.,15,TRBV6-4,.,TGTGCCAGCAGTGACTCGAGTCAGGGCCACAATGAGCAGTTCTTC,CASSDSSQGHNEQFF
TRBJ1-2,.,16,TRBV7-2,.,TGTGCCAGCAGCTTCGTAGGCGGGGAGAGTTTCTATGGCTACACCTTC,CASSFVGGESFYGYTF
TRBJ1-1,.,19,TRBV28,once,TGTGCCAGCAGTTTTATCGGTAGGCGGGGCGCGCGGGGTAACACTGAAGCTTTCTTT,CASSFIGRRGARGNTEAFF
TRBJ2-1,.,13,TRBV20-1,once,TGCAGTGCTAGTCAGCTAACCTACAATGAGCAGTTCTTC,CSASQLTYNEQFF
TRBJ1-1,TRBD1,15,TRBV9,once,TGTGCCAGCAGCGCGGGACAGGGGATGGGCACTGAAGCTTTCTTT,CASSAGQGMGTEAFF
TRBJ1-1,.,13,TRBV27,.,TGTGCCAGCAGTTTATTTCGTGGGACTGAAGCTTTCTTT,CASSLFRGTEAFF
TRBJ1-2,.,14,TRBV15,once,TGTGCCACCAGCACCAATAAGGGAGACTATGGCTACACCTTC,CATSTNKGDYGYTF
TRBJ2-2,.,13,TRBV30,.,TGTGCCTGGAGTTGGGGGAACACCGGGGAGCTGTTTTTT,CAWSWGNTGELFF
TRBJ2-2,.,16,TRBV7-8,.,TGTGCCAGCAGCTTAGTCGGGGGTTCGGGCACCGGGGAGCTGTTTTTT,CASSLVGGSGTGELFF
TRBJ1-1,.,11,TRBV20-1,.,TGCAGTGCAGACCTGAACACTGAAGCTTTCTTT,CSADLNTEAFF
TRBJ1-3,.,18,TRBV7-2,once,TGTGCCAGCAGCCTCCTCGGGGGGGGACTCGCCCCTTCCAACACCATATATTTT,CASSLLGGGLAPSNTIYF
TRBJ1-2,.,14,TRBV11-1,.,TGTGCCAGCAGCCTGCGGGCAGGGGACTATGGCTACACCTTC,CASSLRAGDYGYTF
TRBJ1-3,TRBD1,14,TRBV18,.,TGTGCCAGCTCATTACAGGGGAACGGAAACACCATATATTTT,CASSLQGNGNTIYF
TRBJ2-2,.,15,TRBV5-5,.,TGTGCCAGCAGCGTCGGGCTAGCGCTCCCCGGGGAGCTGTTTTTT,CASSVGLALPGELFF
TRBJ2-3,.,13,TRBV6-5,.,TGTGCCAGCACCCCCCCCGGGGCGGATACGCAGTATTTT,CASTPPGADTQYF
TRBJ1-4,.,14,TRBV19,.,TGTGCCAGTAGTCGTGGGGATACAGAAGAAAAACTGTTTTTT,CASSRGDTEEKLFF
TRBJ2-1,TRBD2,15,TRBV6-4,many,TGTGCCAGCAGTCCCACTAGCGGGGGGGCATTTGAGCAGTTCTTC,CASSPTSGGAFEQFF
TRBJ1-2,TRBD1,17,TRBV19,.,TGTGCCAGTAGACACAGCTACCACAGGGGGCTTGACTATGGCTACACCTTC,CASRHSYHRGLDYGYTF
TRBJ2-1,.,13,TRBV6-4,once,TGTGCCAGCAGTTCCCAGGGGTCCAATGAGCAGTTCTTC,CASSSQGSNEQFF
TRBJ1-1,.,15,TRBV5-6,.,TGTGCCAGCAGCCCTAAGGAACCAGGGTTTTCTGAAGCTTTCTTT,CASSPKEPGFSEAFF
TRBJ2-3,.,15,TRBV7-8,.,TGTGCCAGCAGCTTAGTCGTCCGGGAAACAGATACGCAGTATTTT,CASSLVVRETDTQYF
TRBJ2-5,.,17,TRBV7-9,.,TGTGCCAGCAGCCCAAGCCGGCCTAGCTGGGGTCAAGAGACCCAGTACTTC,CASSPSRPSWGQETQYF
TRBJ1-6,.,15,TRBV14,.,TGTGCCAGCAGCCAAGCGAGGGGAAGTAATTCACCCCTCCACTTT,CASSQARGSNSPLHF
TRBJ1-2,.,15,TRBV19,.,TGTGCCAGTAGTATAGAAGGTGGAGGCCCTATGGGCTACACCTTC,CASSIEGGGPMGYTF
TRBJ2-3,.,16,TRBV7-6,.,TGTGCCAGCAGCTCCTCGGTCGGGAGTCGCCCAGATACGCAGTATTTT,CASSSSVGSRPDTQYF
TRBJ2-5,.,11,TRBV18,.,TGTGCCAGCTCGTCGGAAGAGACCCAGTACTTC,CASSSEETQYF
TRBJ1-1,.,14,TRBV10-3,.,TGTGCCATCAGTGAGTCGTGGCAGGTCACTGAAGCTTTCTTT,CAISESWQVTEAFF
TRBJ1-1,.,12,TRBV12-3/TRBV12-4,.,TGTGCCAGCAGTTTAGGGAGTTTTGAAGCTTTCTTT,CASSLGSFEAFF
TRBJ1-5,.,14,TRBV24-1,.,TGTGCCACTTCACAGGGTGTAAGCAATCAGCCCCAGCATTTT,CATSQGVSNQPQHF
TRBJ2-1,.,11,TRBV19,.,TGTGCCAGTAGTACGGGGAATGAGCAGTTCTTC,CASSTGNEQFF
TRBJ2-1,.,15,TRBV6-2/TRBV6-3,.,TGTGCCAGCAGTTACTCGAGATCGTCTCAGGATGAGCAGTTCTTC,CASSYSRSSQDEQFF
TRBJ1-2,.,13,TRBV25-1,.,TGTGCCAGCAGTGAACCGGGGCGCGCCGGCTACACCTTC,CASSEPGRAGYTF
TRBJ2-2,.,13,TRBV5-1,.,TGCGCCAGCAGCCCCACCCCGACCGGGGAGCTGTTTTTT,CASSPTPTGELFF
TRBJ2-6,.,15,TRBV6-5,.,TGTGCCAGCAGTTACGCTGTAACTGGGGCCAACGTCCTGACTTTC,CASSYAVTGANVLTF
TRBJ2-5,.,13,TRBV5-1,few,TGCGCCAGCAGCTTGGATTGGGGTAAGACCCAGTACTTC,CASSLDWGKTQYF
TRBJ1-1,.,14,TRBV7-2,once,TGTGCCAGCAGCTCCAGGGTCTCGAACACTGAAGCTTTCTTT,CASSSRVSNTEAFF
TRBJ2-5,TRBD2,21,TRBV9,.,TGTGCCAGCAGCGTTTTGGGACTAGCGGGGGGCCTCTCCTCCGACCACGAGACCCAGTACTTC,CASSVLGLAGGLSSDHETQYF